This T cell receptor (beta chain) was documented in a study of cytomegalovirus exposure and HLA in healthy donors. Broader study findings: In vitro experiments confirmed that a few CMV-associated chains were specific for CMV antigens.

In regard to this clone: Antigen specificity is unknown.

Generated by immunoSEQ multiplex PCR, the TCRdb table keeps only in-frame clones and is missing some. The repertoire consists of 160,000 or so clones, with 80% to 85% occurring once and the leading ten covering more than 8.5%. The donors were members of the validation cohort, which comprised around 110 subjects and was separate from the first cohort of roughly 700 subjects. V lost 6 bases, J lost 3 bases, and 4 bases stayed unmatched. The CDR3 totals 14 residues. In germline, CDR1 is SEHNR, CDR2 FQNEAQ (reference sequence). The chain combines TRBV7-9 with TRBJ1-2; the match to TRBD1 covers 10 bases. The TCR originated in a young man in good health and CMV-seropositive. Material: PBMCs. CDR3 loop: CASSRGTGDYGYTF. CDR3 nucleotides: TGTGCCAGCAGTCGAGGGACAGGGGACTATGGCTACACCTTC.